Below, 17 T cell receptor beta chains from the same sample are listed, as sequenced in a study of T cell responses to AZD1222 COVID-19 vaccine. Clones were sequenced by immunoSEQ multiplex PCR, and TCRdb holds only the in-frame ones, with some missing. Counted here are roughly 97,000 clones, approximately 86% occurring once; the ten biggest clones make up around 3.3%. The material was peripheral blood, obtained 28 days after the second dose of the MenACWY control vaccine. These receptors all come from an adult who received the MenACWY meningococcal vaccine as a control.

J is TRBJ2-7 and V is TRBV30, with 7 positions matching TRBD2. The germline CDR1 and CDR2 sequences are GTSNPN and SVGIG (reference sequence). Germline trimming cut 6 bases from V and 3 bases from J; bases unmatched to any gene: 2. The CDR3 totals 11 residues. The CDR3 coding sequence is TGTGCCTGTCGGGGGGTCTACGAGCAGTACTTC. This gives the protein CACRGVYEQYF.

This chain connects TRBV2 to TRBJ2-3; D is unresolved. The CDR3 is 13 amino acids. V was pared by 6 bases and J by 4 bases, with 11 bases between. Germline V gene sequence: CDR1 SNHLY, CDR2 FYNNEI. The chain's CDR3 is CASRESAADTQYF. In DNA, the CDR3 is TGTGCCAGCAGAGAATCCGCTGCAGATACGCAGTATTTT. The full variable domain, its missing parts supplied by reference TRBV2 and TRBJ2-3, is EPEVTQTPSHQVTQMGQEVILRCVPISNHLYFYWYRQILGQKVEFLVSFYNNEISEKSEIFDDQFSVERPDGSNFTLKIRSTKLEDSAMYFCASRESAADTQYFGPGTRLTVL.

The chain couples TRBV28 to TRBJ1-5; 7 nucleotides agree with TRBD1. V lost 7 bases and J lost 7; bases outside the gene matches: 10. This CDR3 is 14 amino acids long. Germline values: CDR1 MDHEN, CDR2 SYDVKM. The CDR3: CASTGGGLRQPQHF. Here the CDR3 DNA reads TGTGCCAGCACAGGGGGTGGCTTGCGGCAGCCCCAGCATTTT.

This chain joins TRBV9 and TRBJ1-6; TRBD1 matches at 10 bases. Germline CDR1 and CDR2: SGDLS and YYNGEE. The CDR3 extends over 15 amino acids. The V segment lost 0 bases and the J segment 11 bases; nucleotides outside the gene matches: 5. The CDR3 reads CASSVGRDRGAPLHF. Here the CDR3 DNA reads TGTGCCAGCAGCGTAGGACGGGACAGGGGTGCACCCCTCCACTTT.

This chain joins TRBV7-6 and TRBJ2-2, with D tentatively TRBD1 (6 bases). Between the trimmed V and J ends, which lost 8 bases and 5 bases, there was a span of 18 bases. The germline V gene has CDR1 SGHVS and CDR2 FNYEAQ. This CDR3 contains 15 residues. The CDR3 reads CASAPQGRRTGELFF. CDR3 in DNA: TGTGCCAGCGCCCCACAGGGAAGAAGAACCGGGGAGCTGTTTTTT.

V is TRBV10-3 and J is TRBJ1-2, with no clear D. The CDR3 spans 13 residues. Trimming cost V 4 bases and J 1 base, with 7 bases left between them. Germline CDR1 reads ENHRY; CDR2 reads SYGVKD. The CDR3 region is CAISGLVNYGYTF. Here the CDR3 DNA reads TGTGCCATCAGTGGCCTCGTTAACTATGGCTACACCTTC.

The chain is built from TRBV7-2 and TRBJ2-7, with a possible D match to TRBD1 (6 bases). The CDR3 consists of 13 residues. Looked up from germline, CDR1 is SGHTA and CDR2 is FQGNSA. V lost 5 bases and J lost 3, with 11 bases in between. Here the CDR3 DNA reads TGTGCCAGCAGCCCGGAACAGGGCTACGAGCAGTACTTC. Its translation: CASSPEQGYEQYF.

This clone occurred once. V and J are TRBV5-1 and TRBJ1-1; D remains ambiguous. The germline V and J ends were trimmed by 1 base and 0 bases, with 4 bases remaining between them. The CDR3 contains 13 residues. The germline V gene has CDR1 SGHRS and CDR2 YFSETQ. CDR3 DNA sequence: TGCGCCAGCAGCTTGTCTATGAACACTGAAGCTTTCTTT. This codes for CASSLSMNTEAFF. Using reference TRBV5-1 and TRBJ1-1 for the parts outside the CDR3, the full variable domain is KAGVTQTPRYLIKTRGQQVTLSCSPISGHRSVSWYQQTPGQGLQFLFEYFSETQRNKGNFPGRFSGRQFSNSRSEMNVSTLELGDSALYLCASSLSMNTEAFFGQGTRLTVV.

The rearrangement links TRBV9 to TRBJ1-1, with a weak D call TRBD1 (6 bases). The germline gives CDR1 SGDLS, CDR2 YYNGEE. This CDR3 has 17 amino acids. Between the trimmed V and J ends, which lost 3 bases and 6 bases, there was a span of 24 bases. Here the CDR3 DNA reads TGTGCCAGCAGCGCGGGGACCCTCGGGGGGCGCAGGGCTGAAGCTTTCTTT. This codes for CASSAGTLGGRRAEAFF. Full variable domain (outside the CDR3, taken from reference TRBV9 and TRBJ1-1): DSGVTQTPKHLITATGQRVTLRCSPRSGDLSVYWYQQSLDQGLQFLIQYYNGEERAKGNILERFSAQQFPDLHSELNLSSLELGDSALYFCASSAGTLGGRRAEAFFGQGTRLTVV.

This clone is a singleton in its sample. The gene calls are TRBV29-1 and TRBJ2-1, with a possible D match to TRBD2 (6 bases). Per the germline V gene, CDR1 is SQVTM and CDR2 is ANQGSEA. The CDR3 extends over 14 amino acids. With 4 bases removed from V and 4 bases from J, the gap between germline ends came to 14 bases. CDR3 amino acids: CSVARGTLYNEQFF. The CDR3, as DNA: TGCAGCGTTGCACGGGGGACGCTTTACAATGAGCAGTTCTTC.

V is TRBV5-6 and J is TRBJ1-3, with TRBD1 identical over 9 bases. The J segment lost 4 bases and the V segment lost 2 bases, leaving 4 bases of the junction unmatched. This CDR3 is built from 15 residues. Germline V gene lookup returns CDR1 SGHDT and CDR2 YYEEEE. The CDR3 loop is CASSFMGTGGNTIYF. The CDR3 DNA reads TGTGCCAGCAGCTTTATGGGGACAGGGGGAAACACCATATATTTT.

This clone was detected only once. Other DNA sequences within the sample encode an identical CDR3. The chain couples TRBV2 to TRBJ2-3, with D tentatively TRBD1 (6 bases). Trimming stripped 3 bases from V and 3 bases from J, with 7 bases between. The CDR3 sequence is 13 residues long. Germline CDR1 reads SNHLY; CDR2 reads FYNNEI. Here the CDR3 DNA reads TGTGCCAGCAGTGACCAGGGGACAGATACGCAGTATTTT. This gives the protein CASSDQGTDTQYF. Full variable domain (remainder filled in from reference TRBV2 and TRBJ2-3): EPEVTQTPSHQVTQMGQEVILRCVPISNHLYFYWYRQILGQKVEFLVSFYNNEISEKSEIFDDQFSVERPDGSNFTLKIRSTKLEDSAMYFCASSDQGTDTQYFGPGTRLTVL.

V is TRBV7-3 and J is TRBJ2-6, with D unclear. The CDR3 totals 14 residues. CDR1 is SGHTA and CDR2 is FQGTGA in the germline V gene. V dropped 3 bases and J dropped 0 bases, with 3 bases sitting between them. The CDR3 is CASSFSSGANVLTF. CDR3 nucleotides: TGTGCCAGCAGCTTTAGCTCTGGGGCCAACGTCCTGACTTTC.

V and J are TRBV30 and TRBJ2-3; D is unresolved. V lost 0 bases to trimming and J lost 1 base, with 8 bases between them. The germline CDR1 and CDR2 sequences are GTSNPN and SVGIG (reference sequence). This CDR3 has 14 amino acids. The CDR3 DNA reads TGTGCCTGGAGTGTATTATATCGCACAGATACGCAGTATTTT. Amino acids: CAWSVLYRTDTQYF. The complete variable domain, with remaining parts taken from reference TRBV30 and TRBJ2-3, reads SQTIHQWPATLVQPVGSPLSLECTVEGTSNPNLYWYRQAAGRGLQLLFYSVGIGQISSEVPQNLSASRPQDRQFILSSKKLLLSDSGFYLCAWSVLYRTDTQYFGPGTRLTVL.

The chain joins TRBV21-1 to TRBJ1-2; the table gives TRBD1 as D, unverified against the DNA. TRBV21-1 is marked as a pseudogene. The CDR3 extends over 14 amino acids. CDR3 in amino acids: CASNMTGELYGYTF. The CDR3 coding sequence is TGTGCCAGCAACATGACAGGAGAACTCTATGGCTACACCTTC.

A few counts support this clone. V and J are TRBV5-6 and TRBJ1-4; 8 nucleotides line up with TRBD1. The CDR3 spans 15 residues. In germline, CDR1 is SGHDT, CDR2 YYEEEE. V shed 4 bases and J 6 bases; nucleotides not matched to a gene: 8. The CDR3 sequence is CASSPGQGFYEKLFF. For the CDR3, the DNA is TGTGCCAGCAGCCCAGGACAGGGATTTTATGAAAAACTGTTTTTT. Together with reference TRBV5-6 and TRBJ1-4, the CDR3 gives the full variable domain: DAGVTQSPTHLIKTRGQQVTLRCSPKSGHDTVSWYQQALGQGPQFIFQYYEEEERQRGNFPDRFSGHQFPNYSSELNVNALLLGDSALYLCASSPGQGFYEKLFFGSGTQLSVL.

The rearrangement links TRBV25-1 to TRBJ2-3, with D perhaps TRBD1 (6 bases). The CDR3 totals 13 residues. CDR1 MGHDK and CDR2 SYGVNS come from the germline V gene. Trimming took 7 bases from V and 6 from J, leaving 14 bases between them. As DNA, the CDR3 is TGTGCCAGCACAGGGACAAGTTCGGATACGCAGTATTTT. As protein: CASTGTSSDTQYF.